The 14 T cell receptor beta chains below were found in one sample sequenced in a study of tissue T cells after allogeneic stem cell transplantation. The assay was immunoSEQ multiplex PCR, and TCRdb's table has in-frame clones only and misses some. This sample has over 8,000 clones, with around 40% found just once. As to time point: mouse harvest day 7 after allogeneic transplant. Each mouse received 10^7 T-cell-depleted marrow cells plus 10^6 splenic CD5+ T cells by tail vein. Sequenced: skin. The receptors were gathered from a female BALB/c mouse given C57BL/6 T cells with graft-versus-host disease after an allogeneic hematopoietic cell transplant.

This clone was detected only a few times. The gene names given are mouse names. Read data end 1 residue before the CDR3 end; the end is taken from the germline J gene. This chain joins TRBV19 and TRBJ1-3, with 7 bases fitting TRBD1. V dropped 4 bases and J dropped 0; count of bases not matched to a gene: 1. In germline, CDR1 is FNHDT, CDR2 SITEND (reference sequence). The CDR3 runs to 14 residues. Incomplete CDR3 DNA: TGTGCCAGCAGTGACAGGGTTTCTGGAAATACGCTCTAT. This codes for CASSDRVSGNTLY. The whole CDR3 region reads CASSDRVSGNTLYF.

Concerning this clone itself: The gene names given are mouse names. The DNA ends 1 residue before the CDR3 does, and the rest of the CDR3 is filled in from the germline J gene. The chain recombines TRBV3 with TRBJ2-5; 9 positions match TRBD2. With V trimmed by 4 bases and J by 2 bases, 1 base remained unmatched. The CDR3 runs to 14 residues. Germline lookup yields CDR1 SNHLY and CDR2 FYNGKV (reference sequence). The chain's CDR3 is CASSSGLGQDTQYF. Incomplete CDR3 DNA: TGTGCCAGCAGCTCGGGACTGGGCCAAGACACCCAGTAC. Full variable domain (missing parts from reference TRBV3 and TRBJ2-5): GPKVLQIPSHQIIDMGQMVTLNCDPVSNHLYFYWYKQILGQQMEFLVNFYNGKVMEKSKLFKDQFSVERPDGSYFTLKIQPTALEDSAVYFCASSSGLGQDTQYFGPGTRLLVL.

As concerns this clone: The genes and germline here are from mouse. The read finishes 1 residue shy of the CDR3 end, and the germline J gene is used to complete it. The genes are TRBV26 and TRBJ2-7, with D unclear. The CDR3 totals 12 residues. Trimming pared 4 bases from V and 1 base from J, leaving 5 bases between. The V gene's germline CDR1 is KGHPV and CDR2 FQNQEV (reference sequence). CDR3 bases read: TGTGCCAGCAGTCACCAATCCTATGAACAGTAC. Protein product: CASSHQSYEQY. The CDR3 as a whole reads CASSHQSYEQYF.

By proportion, this clone is large. The germline and genes are mouse ones. Sequencing ends 1 residue short of the CDR3 end; the germline J gene provides the rest. V is TRBV16 and J is TRBJ2-1; 11 nucleotides agree with TRBD1. V was pared by 5 bases and J by 4 bases, with 7 bases of the junction left unmatched. The CDR3 extends over 16 amino acids. Germline V lookup: CDR1 SGHSA, CDR2 FRNQAP. The CDR3 loop is CASSQRGTGGYAEQFF. The DNA read from the CDR3 is TGTGCAAGCAGCCAAAGGGGGACAGGGGGGTATGCTGAGCAGTTC.

Note on this clone: The listed genes are named as in mouse. The read halts 1 residue ahead of the CDR3 end, with the missing end drawn from the germline J gene. The chain couples TRBV3 to TRBJ2-7; TRBD2 matches at 11 bases. Germline lookup yields CDR1 SNHLY and CDR2 FYNGKV (reference sequence). CDR3 size: 14 residues. Trimming took 3 bases from V and 7 from J; bases not matched to a gene: 5. The sequenced CDR3 bases are TGTGCCAGCAGCTTCACTGGGGGGGCGAGAGAACAGTAC. The encoded protein is CASSFTGGAREQY. The whole CDR3 protein is CASSFTGGAREQYF.

This clone was seen a few times. Genes here carry mouse names. Read data end 1 residue before the CDR3 end; the end is taken from the germline J gene. This chain links TRBV26 with TRBJ2-4, with 9 bases matching TRBD2. The CDR3 length is 17 residues. Germline-derived CDR1 and CDR2 are KGHPV and FQNQEV (reference sequence). The J segment lost 0 bases and the V segment lost 0 bases, leaving 4 bases of the junction unmatched. CDR3: CASSLSSGGGSQNTLYF. The CDR3 DNA, read in part, is TGTGCCAGCAGTCTGTCTTCTGGGGGGGGCAGTCAAAACACCTTGTAC.

As for this clone: Here the gene names and germline are mouse. The CDR3: CASSWDLPYAEQFF. CDR3 DNA, as far as it was read: TGTGCCAGCAGCTGGGACTTACCCTATGCTGAGCAGTTC. The genes are TRBV3 and TRBJ2-1; tentatively, D is TRBD2 (6 bases). The CDR3 end is not reached by the read, which stops 1 residue before it; the germline J gene fills it in. Per the germline V gene, CDR1 is SNHLY and CDR2 is FYNGKV (reference sequence). V was clipped by 4 bases and J by 3 bases, with 10 bases between them. The CDR3 has 14 residues.

Note on this clone: Any gene name here is a mouse gene name. The sequenced fragment ends 1 residue before the CDR3 boundary, so the rest is inferred from the germline J gene. The chain links TRBV16 to TRBJ2-4; 9 nucleotides agree with TRBD2. The length of the CDR3 is 15 residues. The ends lost 0 bases at V and 8 bases at J; junction bases unmatched: 6. Germline CDR1 is SGHSA and CDR2 is FRNQAP. CDR3 amino acids: CASSLDIGGAPTLYF. The sequenced part of the CDR3 DNA is TGTGCAAGCAGCTTAGATATTGGGGGGGCGCCCACCTTGTAC.

A word on this clone: The gene names here belong to mouse. The missing CDR3 end, 1 residue past where the read stops, is filled in from the germline J gene. The V and J genes are TRBV31 and TRBJ2-7; 9 positions match TRBD2. This CDR3 spans 13 amino acids. Germline loops: CDR1 GKSSPN, CDR2 SITVG. V lost 2 bases, J lost 4 bases, and 3 bases stayed unmatched. This CDR3 is CAWSFTGGYEQYF. The CDR3 bases that were read are TGTGCCTGGAGTTTCACTGGGGGGTATGAACAGTAC.

Concerning this clone itself: Genes and germline come from the mouse. The read is 1 residue too short to cover the CDR3 end, so that end is filled in from the germline J gene. The sample holds other DNA sequences that translate to the same CDR3. This sequence joins TRBV26 and TRBJ1-1; D is possibly TRBD1 (6 bases). V gave up 6 bases and J gave up 2 bases, with 10 bases separating them. CDR3 length equals 13 residues. The V gene's germline CDR1 is KGHPV and CDR2 FQNQEV (reference sequence). The sequenced CDR3 bases are TGTGCCAGCAGCCCGGGACATAACACAGAAGTCTTC. Its protein product is CASSPGHNTEVF. The entire CDR3 protein is CASSPGHNTEVFF.

The table lists this clone with a few counts. Gene names denote mouse genes. Coverage ceases 1 residue before the CDR3 finishes, and the germline J gene fills in the end. The J gene is TRBJ2-4, the V gene TRBV5, with 7 bases identical to TRBD2. Germline values: CDR1 LGHNA, CDR2 YNLKQL (reference sequence). The CDR3 is made up of 15 amino acids. Unmatched junction bases numbered 1, after V lost 0 bases and J lost 1 base. The CDR3 bases that were read are TGTGCCAGCAGCCAAGAGGGGGGGGGTCAAAACACCTTGTAC. Translated: CASSQEGGGQNTLY. The full-length CDR3 reads as CASSQEGGGQNTLYF.

This clone showed up just a few times. Genes and germline are mouse. From the germline J gene comes the end of the CDR3, since the read stops 1 residue before it. This rearrangement joins TRBV23 to TRBJ2-4; the D call TRBD2 from the table was never checked on the DNA. CDR1 and CDR2 (germline): KGHTA, FQNQQP. The CDR3 extends over 13 amino acids. The CDR3 DNA, read in part, is TGCTCCAGCAGACTGGGGAGTCAAAACACCTTGTAC. Residues: CSSRLGSQNTLY. The CDR3 as a whole reads CSSRLGSQNTLYF.

This clone showed up just a few times. All gene names here are mouse names. CDR3 bases read: TGTGCTAGCAGTTCCTCCAGGGTTGGTAGCACAGAAGTCTTC. This encodes CASSSSRVGSTEVF. The whole CDR3 reads CASSSSRVGSTEVFF. This chain connects TRBV29 to TRBJ1-1, with D perhaps TRBD1 (5 bases). The read comes to an end 1 residue before the CDR3 does, leaving the germline J gene to fill in the end. Germline V gene lookup returns CDR1 MSHET and CDR2 SYDVDS. This CDR3 region has 15 residues. V lost 4 bases, J lost 4 bases, and 16 bases lay in between.

This clone was seen a single time. Gene names are the mouse ones. The read terminates 1 residue before the CDR3 end, so the remaining end is supplied by the germline J gene. This rearrangement joins TRBV26 to TRBJ1-1, with D possibly matching TRBD1 (6 bases). The CDR3 is 13 amino acids. The ends were cut back, 8 bases at V and 1 base at J, with 11 bases in the middle. CDR1 and CDR2 (germline): KGHPV, FQNQEV (reference sequence). The CDR3 sequence: CASLGQKNTEVFF. The sequenced part of the CDR3 DNA is TGTGCCAGCCTGGGACAAAAAAACACAGAAGTCTTC.